The next 28 T cell receptor beta chains were all read from a single sample in a study of human T cells and chemical hapten exposure. TCRdb re-called the RACE reads through MiXCR, storing one row per CDR3 protein. The sample lists roughly 75,000 distinct CDR3 sequences, about 9.2% occurring once. Time point specified: healthy volunteer bleed at 6 weeks. The template was total RNA from unfractionated whole blood. Sequencing was performed on whole blood. The source of these receptors is a female donor in good health. Some clones in this sample may be carry-over from other donors' samples.

This clonotype was detected many times. The rearrangement uses TRBV18 and TRBJ1-2; D gene unclear. This CDR3 is built from 16 residues. Germline-derived CDR1 and CDR2 are KGHSH and LQKENI. The V gene lost 0 bases and the J gene lost 6 bases, with 17 bases spanning the gap. CDR3 coding DNA: TGTGCCAGCTCACCACCGAGCCCTTTGATGCAGGATGGCTACACCTTC. This sequence encodes CASSPPSPLMQDGYTF. The whole variable domain, filled in from reference TRBV18 and TRBJ1-2, reads NAGVMQNPRHLVRRRGQEARLRCSPMKGHSHVYWYRQLPEEGLKFMVYLQKENIIDESGMPKERFSAEFPKEGPSILRIQQVVRGDSAAYFCASSPPSPLMQDGYTFGSGTRLTVV.

The chain is built from TRBV6-6 and TRBJ1-1, with a tentative D call TRBD1 (5 bases). CDR1 and CDR2 from the germline V gene are MNHNY and SVGAGI (reference sequence). This CDR3 is 18 amino acids long. V was shortened by 0 bases and J by 3 bases, with 20 bases between the two germline ends. The CDR3 here is CASSYSAGLMEVDTEAFF. The CDR3 DNA reads as TGTGCCAGCAGTTACTCCGCGGGGCTGATGGAAGTAGACACTGAAGCTTTCTTT.

The chain carries TRBV4-3 and TRBJ1-4; 7 bases agree with TRBD1. There are 16 residues in the CDR3. Germline assignment: CDR1 LGHNA and CDR2 YSLEER. Trimming cost V 0 bases and J 8 bases; bases outside gene matches: 9. CDR3 DNA sequence: TGCGCCAGCAGCCAAGATTCTGCGACAGGGTACGAAAAACTGTTTTTT. Translation: CASSQDSATGYEKLFF.

This clonotype was detected a few times. The CDR3 sequence is CASSPQGGCAYEQYF. DNA for the CDR3: TGTGCCAGCTCACCCCAAGGAGGGTGTGCCTACGAGCAGTACTTC. V is TRBV18 and J is TRBJ2-7; weak D call: TRBD2 (6 bases). The CDR3 loop spans 15 amino acids. Germline V gives CDR1 KGHSH, CDR2 LQKENI. The V end was cut by 3 bases, the J end by 2 bases, with 14 bases between.

This clonotype has a count of ten or more. The chain carries TRBV7-2 and TRBJ2-7, with a weak D call TRBD1 (6 bases). Germline CDR1 SGHTA, CDR2 FQGNSA. The length of the CDR3 is 15 residues. V was pared by 5 bases and J by 3 bases, with 17 bases between. CDR3 in DNA: TGTGCCAGCAGCCCCGAGCTAGGACAGTTCTACGAGCAGTACTTC. This translates into CASSPELGQFYEQYF.

There are a few counts of this clonotype. The rearrangement uses TRBV7-2 and TRBJ1-2, with 8 bases that match TRBD1. CDR1 and CDR2 from the germline V gene are SGHTA and FQGNSA. V lost 5 bases to trimming and J lost 7 bases; unmatched junction nucleotides: 15. This CDR3 comprises 16 residues. The CDR3 DNA is TGTGCCAGCAGCAGAGACCAGCAGGGGGCGGCGGGTGGCTACACCTTC. Its protein is CASSRDQQGAAGGYTF.

This clonotype was observed a few times. The V call is TRBV7-8, the J call TRBJ1-1; D possibly corresponds to TRBD1 (6 bases). Germline V CDR1 and CDR2: SGHVS, FQNEAQ. The CDR3 runs to 14 residues. Deletions cut 4 bases from V and 4 bases from J, with 13 bases between. CDR3 coding DNA: TGTGCCAGCAGCTCCACAGGGTTTACCACTGAAGCTTTCTTT. The encoded protein is CASSSTGFTTEAFF.

This clonotype came up many times. The chain combines TRBV2 with TRBJ1-2; D remains unclear. The CDR3 has 16 amino acids. The germline CDR1 and CDR2 sequences are SNHLY and FYNNEI. The V end was cut by 0 bases, the J end by 4 bases, with 15 bases between. The CDR3 here is CASSEALRTAAYGYTF. DNA for the CDR3: TGTGCCAGCAGTGAAGCGCTTCGGACGGCGGCCTATGGCTACACCTTC.

This clonotype was seen a handful of times. V is TRBV5-1 and J is TRBJ2-7; TRBD1 matches 9 bases. The trim removed 4 bases at V and 3 bases at J, leaving 5 bases unmatched. CDR3 length: 14 residues. Per germline, CDR1 SGHRS and CDR2 YFSETQ. The CDR3 loop is CASSRGQGSYEQYF. The CDR3 DNA reads TGCGCCAGCAGCAGGGGACAGGGAAGCTACGAGCAGTACTTC.

The chain joins TRBV11-3 to TRBJ2-3; 12 bases are a match to TRBD1. CDR3 length equals 16 residues. Per the germline V gene, CDR1 is SGHNT and CDR2 is YENEEA. V was clipped by 5 bases and J by 4 bases; unmatched bases: 7. The DNA for the CDR3 is TGTGCCAGCAGCCGTGGAGGGACAGGGGGCGCAGATACGCAGTATTTT. Encoded protein: CASSRGGTGGADTQYF.

This clonotype showed up many times. The chain carries TRBV29-1 and TRBJ1-5; D may be TRBD1 (5 bases). V gave up 7 bases and J gave up 5 bases, with 12 bases separating them. This CDR3 contains 12 residues. CDR1 is SQVTM and CDR2 is ANQGSEA in the germline V gene. The CDR3 DNA reads TGCAGCGCGGCAGGGTACGATCAGCCCCAGCATTTT. Amino acids: CSAAGYDQPQHF. The whole variable domain, remainder taken from reference TRBV29-1 and TRBJ1-5, is SAVISQKPSRDICQRGTSLTIQCQVDSQVTMMFWYRQQPGQSLTLIATANQGSEATYESGFVIDKFPISRPNLTFSTLTVSNMSPEDSSIYLCSAAGYDQPQHFGDGTRLSIL.

The chain recombines TRBV6-2 or TRBV6-3 with TRBJ1-2; the match to TRBD1 covers 12 bases. J was trimmed by 6 bases and V by 5 bases; bases with no gene match: 1. The CDR3 loop spans 13 amino acids. Germline CDR1 MNHEY, CDR2 SVGEGT. The CDR3 sequence: CASSGTGGDGYTF. In nucleotides, the CDR3 is TGTGCCAGCAGTGGGACAGGGGGCGATGGCTACACCTTC.

This clonotype was detected many times. V is TRBV27 and J is TRBJ2-7, with D maybe TRBD1 (6 bases). Germline V CDR1 and CDR2: MNHEY, SMNVEV (reference sequence). The CDR3 is made up of 15 amino acids. The V end lost 2 bases, the J end lost 2 bases, and 13 bases lay between the germline ends. The CDR3 loop reads CASSLPTDRAYEQYF. CDR3 in DNA: TGTGCCAGCAGTTTACCTACGGACAGAGCCTACGAGCAGTACTTC.

This clonotype was seen many times. The V and J genes are TRBV6-2 or TRBV6-3 and TRBJ2-3; D possibly corresponds to TRBD2 (5 bases). This CDR3 contains 14 residues. V gave up 2 bases and J gave up 3 bases, with 9 bases separating them. Germline V gene sequence: CDR1 MNHEY, CDR2 SVGEGT. The CDR3 loop reads CASSYRLATDTQYF. The DNA for the CDR3 is TGTGCCAGCAGTTACCGCCTAGCAACAGATACGCAGTATTTT.

The chain uses TRBV4-3 and TRBJ2-7; 9 bases fit TRBD1. CDR1 LGHNA and CDR2 YSLEER come from the germline V gene. The CDR3 loop spans 14 amino acids. V lost 1 base to trimming and J lost 5 bases; unmatched junction nucleotides: 3. For the CDR3, the DNA is TGCGCCAGCAGCCAAGCGGGACAGGGAAACGAGCAGTACTTC. Amino acids: CASSQAGQGNEQYF.

This chain links TRBV4-1 with TRBJ2-1, with a weak D call TRBD1 (5 bases). In germline, CDR1 is MGHRA, CDR2 YSYEKL. CDR3 size: 12 residues. The germline V and J ends were trimmed by 3 bases and 8 bases, with 8 bases remaining between them. The CDR3 DNA reads as TGCGCCAGCAGCCACGTAGGGGATGAGCAGTTCTTC. Protein: CASSHVGDEQFF.

The sample holds a few counts of this clonotype. The chain is built from TRBV6-1 and TRBJ1-4; D is perhaps TRBD1 (5 bases). The CDR3 extends over 13 amino acids. Germline assignment: CDR1 MNHNS and CDR2 SASEGT. V was cut by 9 bases and J by 8 bases, with 16 bases left in between. In nucleotides, the CDR3 is TGTGCCAGTTCAGGGAGGGAATGGGAAAAACTGTTTTTT. Its translation is CASSGREWEKLFF.

This clonotype was detected many times. This chain joins TRBV20-1 and TRBJ2-7, with 7 bases fitting TRBD1. V shed 7 bases, J shed 0 bases, and the junction held 3 bases outside the gene matches. CDR3 length equals 12 residues. The germline CDR1 and CDR2 sequences are DFQATT and SNEGSKA (reference sequence). CDR3 in amino acids: CSVNRGSYEQYF. The DNA for the CDR3 is TGCAGTGTTAACAGGGGCTCCTACGAGCAGTACTTC.

This clonotype was counted many times. This chain links TRBV27 with TRBJ2-5; D unresolved. Germline lookup yields CDR1 MNHEY and CDR2 SMNVEV (reference sequence). This CDR3 is 13 amino acids long. V lost 8 bases to trimming and J lost 3 bases, with 13 bases between them. CDR3 loop: CASHQGSEETQYF. The CDR3 nucleotides are TGTGCCAGCCACCAAGGTTCGGAAGAGACCCAGTACTTC.

This clonotype was seen at least ten times. This chain connects TRBV12-3 or TRBV12-4 to TRBJ1-1, with D uncertain. V was trimmed by 6 bases and J by 5 bases, leaving 10 bases between them. The CDR3 has 12 residues. CDR3 bases: TGTGCCAGCAGCATAGCGGAGACTGAAGCTTTCTTT. It translates to CASSIAETEAFF.

This clonotype appeared many times. Here the CDR3 DNA reads TGTGCCAGCAGTTACGGGAGCTCTGGGGCCAACGTCCTGACTTTC. Amino acids: CASSYGSSGANVLTF. The chain is built from TRBV6-6 and TRBJ2-6; TRBD2 is a possible D gene (5 bases). CDR1 is MNHNY and CDR2 is SVGAGI in the germline V gene (reference sequence). V was trimmed by 2 bases and J by 0 bases, leaving 5 bases between them. The CDR3 totals 15 residues.

This clonotype has only a few counts. The CDR3 region is CASSKIGGSNTEAFF. CDR3 sequence (DNA): TGTGCCAGCAGTAAAATAGGGGGCTCGAACACTGAAGCTTTCTTT. The chain combines TRBV6-6 with TRBJ1-1; 7 bases align to TRBD1. V lost 5 bases and J lost 1; bases outside the gene matches: 7. Germline assignment: CDR1 MNHNY and CDR2 SVGAGI (reference sequence). This CDR3 spans 15 amino acids.

This chain uses TRBV2 with TRBJ2-5; TRBD1 agrees at 10 bases. The CDR3 runs to 15 residues. The V and J ends lost 7 bases and 4 bases, in that order; junction bases with no gene match: 9. The germline V gene encodes CDR1 SNHLY and CDR2 FYNNEI. The CDR3 loop reads CASTPRTGGGETQYF. CDR3 sequence (DNA): TGTGCCAGCACTCCTCGGACAGGGGGAGGAGAGACCCAGTACTTC.

This clonotype was seen many times. The CDR3 coding sequence is TGTGCCAGCAGCCCCACCGTGCGTGGGCTGCGCGAGCAGTACTTC. This sequence encodes CASSPTVRGLREQYF. The rearrangement links TRBV7-8 to TRBJ2-7, with unresolved D. The CDR3 runs 15 residues. Trimming shortened V by 5 bases and J by 6 bases, and 20 bases separated the two germline ends. Per germline, CDR1 SGHVS and CDR2 FQNEAQ.

The chain is built from TRBV14 and TRBJ1-1; 9 bases are a match to TRBD1. This CDR3 contains 17 residues. In germline, CDR1 is SGHDN, CDR2 FVKESK. Unmatched junction bases numbered 8, after V lost 2 bases and J lost 1 base. This CDR3 is CASSQYPTQGANTEAFF. The CDR3 DNA reads TGTGCCAGCAGCCAATACCCCACACAGGGGGCGAACACTGAAGCTTTCTTT.

J is TRBJ1-1 and V is TRBV4-2; D uncertain. The germline V gene has CDR1 LGHNA and CDR2 YNFKEQ. The CDR3 is made up of 13 amino acids. Trimming pared 0 bases from V and 4 bases from J, leaving 6 bases between. CDR3 amino acids: CASSQDPGTEAFF. DNA for the CDR3: TGTGCCAGCAGCCAAGATCCAGGCACTGAAGCTTTCTTT.

The V and J genes are TRBV2 and TRBJ2-3, with TRBD2 identical over 8 bases. After removal of 7 bases from V and 6 bases from J, the junction contained 9 bases not matched to a gene. Germline lookup yields CDR1 SNHLY and CDR2 FYNNEI. This CDR3 spans 14 amino acids. This CDR3 reads CASTGTSRLDTQYF. In nucleotides, the CDR3 is TGTGCCAGCACCGGGACTAGTCGATTGGATACGCAGTATTTT. Drawing the rest from reference TRBV2 and TRBJ2-3, the complete variable domain is EPEVTQTPSHQVTQMGQEVILRCVPISNHLYFYWYRQILGQKVEFLVSFYNNEISEKSEIFDDQFSVERPDGSNFTLKIRSTKLEDSAMYFCASTGTSRLDTQYFGPGTRLTVL.

The gene calls are TRBV30 and TRBJ2-7; D unclear. CDR1 and CDR2 from the germline V gene are GTSNPN and SVGIG (reference sequence). V gave up 1 base and J gave up 2 bases, with 6 bases separating them. The CDR3 runs 12 residues. The CDR3 reads CAWSARTYEQYF. The CDR3, as DNA: TGTGCCTGGAGTGCCCGGACCTACGAGCAGTACTTC.